These 3 T cell receptor beta chains originate from one sample sequenced in a study of early T cells in non-severe SARS-CoV-2 infection (dated by TCRdb to the early 2020s). The library was obtained by 5' RACE. These reads were obtained on a NextSeq 500. Using fastp trimming at Q25 and MiXCR clonotype assembly, TCRdb reanalyzed the public sequencing data and kept in-frame beta chains. For every CDR3 protein sequence, its rows merge into one entry that carries the most common genes and DNA. The sample table contains 50,000 to 70,000 distinct CDR3 sequences; only one count was recorded for 15% of them. The ten biggest clones cover 8% to 10% of the sample. The specimen was whole blood, collected at baseline. The receptors stem from an adult who was a healthcare worker with PCR-confirmed SARS-CoV-2 infection or an uninfected control (not recorded which).

This chain connects TRBV7-9 to TRBJ2-7, with D maybe TRBD1 (6 bases). Germline CDR1 SEHNR, CDR2 FQNEAQ (reference sequence). V lost 3 bases, J lost 5 bases, and 11 bases lay in between. CDR3 length: 13 amino acids. The CDR3 DNA sequence: TGTGCCAGCAGCTTCAGGGGTTCCGACGAGCAGTACTTC. This sequence encodes CASSFRGSDEQYF.

This clonotype was observed many times. The rearrangement uses TRBV12-3 or TRBV12-4 and TRBJ1-5; the match to TRBD1 covers 10 bases. The length of the CDR3 is 13 residues. Trimming removed 4 bases from V and 6 bases from J; junction bases left unmatched: 0. In nucleotides, the CDR3 is TGTGCCAGCAGTTGGGACAGGGGTCAGCCCCAGCATTTT. Encoded protein: CASSWDRGQPQHF.

This clonotype was observed a handful of times. This chain uses TRBV11-2 with TRBJ1-5; possibly TRBD1 for D (6 bases). The CDR3 has 15 amino acids. CDR1 and CDR2 from the germline V gene are SGHAT and FQNNGV. The V end lost 5 bases, the J end lost 4 bases, and 15 bases lay between the germline ends. CDR3 amino acids: CASSRLDSQNQPQHF. The CDR3 DNA sequence: TGTGCCAGCAGCCGATTGGACAGCCAAAATCAGCCCCAGCATTTT.